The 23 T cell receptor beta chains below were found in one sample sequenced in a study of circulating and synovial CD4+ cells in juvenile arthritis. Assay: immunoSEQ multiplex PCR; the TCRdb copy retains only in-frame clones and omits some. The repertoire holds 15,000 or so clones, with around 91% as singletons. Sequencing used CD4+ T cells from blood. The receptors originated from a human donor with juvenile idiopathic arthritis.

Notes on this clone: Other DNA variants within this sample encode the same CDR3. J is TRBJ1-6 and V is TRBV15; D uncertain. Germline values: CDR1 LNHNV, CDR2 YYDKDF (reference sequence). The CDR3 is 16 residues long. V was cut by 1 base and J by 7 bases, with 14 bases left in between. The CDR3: CATSRVSQVKNSPLHF. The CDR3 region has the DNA TGTGCCACCAGCAGAGTCAGTCAAGTAAAGAATTCACCCCTCCACTTT.

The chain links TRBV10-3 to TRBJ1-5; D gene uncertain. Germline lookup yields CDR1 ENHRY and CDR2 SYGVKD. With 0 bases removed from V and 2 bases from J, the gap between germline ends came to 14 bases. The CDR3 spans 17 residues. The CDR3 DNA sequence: TGTGCCATCAGTGAGTCGCTTGAGGAATTGGGCAATCAGCCCCAGCATTTT. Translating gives CAISESLEELGNQPQHF.

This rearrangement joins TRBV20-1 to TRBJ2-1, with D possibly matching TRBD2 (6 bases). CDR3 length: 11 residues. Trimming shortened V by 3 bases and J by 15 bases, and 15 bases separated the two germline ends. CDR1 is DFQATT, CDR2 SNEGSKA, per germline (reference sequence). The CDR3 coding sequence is TGCAGTGCTAGTTCCGACCACGGGGGGTTCTTC. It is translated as CSASSDHGGFF.

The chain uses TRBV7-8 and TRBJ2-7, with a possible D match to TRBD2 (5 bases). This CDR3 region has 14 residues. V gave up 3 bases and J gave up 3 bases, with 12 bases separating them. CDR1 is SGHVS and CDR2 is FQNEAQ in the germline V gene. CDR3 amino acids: CASSFAGSFYEQYF. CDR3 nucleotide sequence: TGTGCCAGCAGCTTTGCTGGGAGTTTCTACGAGCAGTACTTC.

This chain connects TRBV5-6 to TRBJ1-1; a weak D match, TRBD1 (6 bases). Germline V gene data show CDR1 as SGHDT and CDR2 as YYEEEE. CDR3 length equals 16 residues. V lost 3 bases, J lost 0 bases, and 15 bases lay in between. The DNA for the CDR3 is TGTGCCAGCAGCTCATATACAGGGCAGGTGAACACTGAAGCTTTCTTT. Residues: CASSSYTGQVNTEAFF.

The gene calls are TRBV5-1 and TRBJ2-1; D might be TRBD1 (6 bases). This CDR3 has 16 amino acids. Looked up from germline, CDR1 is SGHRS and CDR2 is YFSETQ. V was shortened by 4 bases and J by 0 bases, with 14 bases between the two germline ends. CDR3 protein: CASSGIRGLSYNEQFF. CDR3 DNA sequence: TGCGCCAGCAGCGGCATCAGGGGCCTCTCCTACAATGAGCAGTTCTTC.

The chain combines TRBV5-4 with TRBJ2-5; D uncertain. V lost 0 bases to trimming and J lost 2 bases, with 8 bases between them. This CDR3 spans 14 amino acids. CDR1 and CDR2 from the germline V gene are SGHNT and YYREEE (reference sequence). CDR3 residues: CASSLANTQETQYF. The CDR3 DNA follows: TGTGCCAGCAGCTTGGCCAATACTCAAGAGACCCAGTACTTC. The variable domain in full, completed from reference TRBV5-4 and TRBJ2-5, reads ETGVTQSPTHLIKTRGQQVTLRCSSQSGHNTVSWYQQALGQGPQFIFQYYREEENGRGNFPPRFSGLQFPNYSSELNVNALELDDSALYLCASSLANTQETQYFGPGTRLLVL.

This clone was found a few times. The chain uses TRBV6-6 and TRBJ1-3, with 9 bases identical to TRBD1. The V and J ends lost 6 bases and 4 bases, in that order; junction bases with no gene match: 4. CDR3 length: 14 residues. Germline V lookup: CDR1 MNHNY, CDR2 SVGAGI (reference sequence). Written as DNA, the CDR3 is TGTGCCAGCAGGTTGACAGGGGGAGGAAACACCATATATTTT. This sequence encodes CASRLTGGGNTIYF.

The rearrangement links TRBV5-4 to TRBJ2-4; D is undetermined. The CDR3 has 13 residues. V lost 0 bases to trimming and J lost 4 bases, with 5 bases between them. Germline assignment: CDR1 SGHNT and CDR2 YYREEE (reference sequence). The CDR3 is CASSLEIKNIQYF. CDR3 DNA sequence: TGTGCCAGCAGCTTGGAAATAAAAAACATTCAGTACTTC.

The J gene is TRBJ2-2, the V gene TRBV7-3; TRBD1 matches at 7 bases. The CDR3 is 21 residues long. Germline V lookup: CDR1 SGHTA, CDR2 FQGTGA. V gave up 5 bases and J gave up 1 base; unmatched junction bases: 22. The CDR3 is CASSETRTGIGHKLNTGELFF. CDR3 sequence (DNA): TGTGCCAGCAGCGAAACTAGGACAGGAATTGGGCATAAATTGAACACCGGGGAGCTGTTTTTT.

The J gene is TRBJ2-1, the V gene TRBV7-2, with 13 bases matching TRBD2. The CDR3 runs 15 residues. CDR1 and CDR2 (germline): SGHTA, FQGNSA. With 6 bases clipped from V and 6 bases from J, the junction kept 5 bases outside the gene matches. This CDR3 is CASRLGTSGVNEQFF. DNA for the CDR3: TGTGCCAGCAGGTTGGGGACTAGCGGGGTCAATGAGCAGTTCTTC.

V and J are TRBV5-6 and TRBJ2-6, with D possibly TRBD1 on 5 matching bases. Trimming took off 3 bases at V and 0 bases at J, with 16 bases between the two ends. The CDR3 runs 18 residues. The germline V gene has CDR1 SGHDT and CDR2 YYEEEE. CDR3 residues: CASSSRRDSYSGANVLTF. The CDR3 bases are TGTGCCAGCAGCTCCAGAAGAGACAGTTACTCTGGGGCCAACGTCCTGACTTTC.

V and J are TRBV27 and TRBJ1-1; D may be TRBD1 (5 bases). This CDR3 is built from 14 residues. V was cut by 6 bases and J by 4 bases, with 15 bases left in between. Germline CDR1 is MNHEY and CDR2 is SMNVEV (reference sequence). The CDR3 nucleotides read TGTGCCAGCAGCCACCCCGGGAGGGGCACTGAAGCTTTCTTT. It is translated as CASSHPGRGTEAFF.

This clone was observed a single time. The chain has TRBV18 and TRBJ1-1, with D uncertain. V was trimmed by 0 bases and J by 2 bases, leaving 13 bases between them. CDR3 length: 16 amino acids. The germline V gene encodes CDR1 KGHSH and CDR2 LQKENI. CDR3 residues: CASSPPNAQLNTEAFF. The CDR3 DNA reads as TGTGCCAGCTCACCACCGAACGCACAGCTCAACACTGAAGCTTTCTTT. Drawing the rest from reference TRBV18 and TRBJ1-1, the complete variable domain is NAGVMQNPRHLVRRRGQEARLRCSPMKGHSHVYWYRQLPEEGLKFMVYLQKENIIDESGMPKERFSAEFPKEGPSILRIQQVVRGDSAAYFCASSPPNAQLNTEAFFGQGTRLTVV.

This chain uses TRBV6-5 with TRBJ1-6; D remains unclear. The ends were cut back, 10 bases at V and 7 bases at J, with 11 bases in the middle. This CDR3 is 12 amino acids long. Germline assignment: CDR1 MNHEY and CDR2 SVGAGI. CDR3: CAIRTRNSPLHF. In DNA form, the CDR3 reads TGTGCCATAAGAACTCGGAATTCACCCCTCCACTTT.

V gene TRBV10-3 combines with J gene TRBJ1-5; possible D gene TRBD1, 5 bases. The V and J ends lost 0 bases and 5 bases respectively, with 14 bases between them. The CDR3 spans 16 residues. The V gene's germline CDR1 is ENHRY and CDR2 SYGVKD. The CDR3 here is CAISESSRGDDQPQHF. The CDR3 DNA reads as TGTGCCATCAGTGAGTCAAGCCGGGGGGACGATCAGCCCCAGCATTTT.

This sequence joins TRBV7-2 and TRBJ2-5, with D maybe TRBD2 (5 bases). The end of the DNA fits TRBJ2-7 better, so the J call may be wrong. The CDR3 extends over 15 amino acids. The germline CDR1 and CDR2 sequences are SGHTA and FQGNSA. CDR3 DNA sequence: TGTGCCAGCAGCTTAGCTCTGTCGGGAATCTACGAGCAGTACTTC. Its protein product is CASSLALSGIYEQYF.

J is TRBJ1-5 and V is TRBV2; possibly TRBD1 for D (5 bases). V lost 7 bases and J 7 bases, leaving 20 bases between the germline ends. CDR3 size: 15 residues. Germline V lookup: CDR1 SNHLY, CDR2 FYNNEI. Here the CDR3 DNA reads TGTGCCAGCACCGCAAGGGGTACAGGTAGCCAGCCCCAGCATTTT. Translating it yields CASTARGTGSQPQHF.

CDR3 in amino acids: CASSLEGGGATVTQYF. The CDR3 bases are TGCGCCAGCAGCTTGGAGGGCGGGGGGGCCACGGTTACGCAGTATTTT. The genes are TRBV5-1 and TRBJ2-3, with TRBD2 identical over 9 bases. The germline CDR1 and CDR2 sequences are SGHRS and YFSETQ. The CDR3 consists of 16 residues. V trimming: 0 bases; J trimming: 8 bases; junction bases outside the gene matches: 10. Drawing the rest from reference TRBV5-1 and TRBJ2-3, the complete variable domain is KAGVTQTPRYLIKTRGQQVTLSCSPISGHRSVSWYQQTPGQGLQFLFEYFSETQRNKGNFPGRFSGRQFSNSRSEMNVSTLELGDSALYLCASSLEGGGATVTQYFGPGTRLTVL.

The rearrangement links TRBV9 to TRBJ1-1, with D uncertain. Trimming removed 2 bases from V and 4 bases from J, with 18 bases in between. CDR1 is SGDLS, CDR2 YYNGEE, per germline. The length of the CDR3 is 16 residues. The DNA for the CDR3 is TGTGCCAGCAGCGTCCGGGGTGGTGCGGTAGGCACTGAAGCTTTCTTT. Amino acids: CASSVRGGAVGTEAFF.

CDR3 protein: CASGATTGQGGNEQFF. CDR3 sequence (DNA): TGTGCTAGTGGTGCTACGACGGGACAGGGAGGCAATGAGCAGTTCTTC. This chain links TRBV12-5 with TRBJ2-1, with TRBD1 identical over 9 bases. V gave up 5 bases and J gave up 6 bases; unmatched junction bases: 11. The V gene's germline CDR1 is LGHNT and CDR2 FRNRAP. The CDR3 has 16 amino acids.

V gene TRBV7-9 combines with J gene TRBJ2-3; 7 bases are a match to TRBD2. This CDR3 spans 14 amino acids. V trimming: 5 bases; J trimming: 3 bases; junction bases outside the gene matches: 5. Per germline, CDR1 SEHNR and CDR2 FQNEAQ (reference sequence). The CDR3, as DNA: TGTGCCAGCAGCCCAAGCGGGGAAACAGATACGCAGTATTTT. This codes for CASSPSGETDTQYF.

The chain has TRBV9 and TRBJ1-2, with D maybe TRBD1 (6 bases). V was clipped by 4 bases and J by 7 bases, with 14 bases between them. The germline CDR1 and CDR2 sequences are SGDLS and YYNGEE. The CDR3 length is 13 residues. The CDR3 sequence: CASSNLLQGGYTF. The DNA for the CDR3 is TGTGCCAGCAGCAACCTCTTACAGGGTGGCTACACCTTC.